A selection of T cell receptor beta chains follows, all from one sample in a study of cytomegalovirus exposure and HLA in healthy donors. Generated by immunoSEQ multiplex PCR, the TCRdb table keeps only in-frame clones and is missing some. Here the sample spans about 160,000 clones, around 85% being singletons. Sequenced: PBMCs. The origin of the receptors is a woman in her twenties or thirties in good health and CMV-seronegative. CDR3s include the opening cysteine and the closing phenylalanine or tryptophan. A D gene is named only where the DNA matches it firmly. Clone size is given for some rows only: seen once, a few or many times, or a class if the clone is expanded.

-	TRBD2	TRBJ2-5	TRBV7-9	TGTGCCAGCAGCAAAGGGGGACTAGCGGGAGTCCGGGGGCAAGAGACCCAGTACTTC	CASSKGGLAGVRGQETQYF
-	-	TRBJ2-3	TRBV5-1	TGCGCCAGCAGCTTGGCCGGTGTAGATACGCAGTATTTT	CASSLAGVDTQYF
-	TRBD2	TRBJ2-1	TRBV11-3	TGTGCCAGCAGCCCACTAGCGGGGGGGGGCAATGAGCAGTTCTTC	CASSPLAGGGNEQFF
-	-	TRBJ1-1	TRBV19	TGTGCCAGTAGTATCCCTGCCCCGGCGGGGAACACTGAAGCTTTCTTT	CASSIPAPAGNTEAFF
once	-	TRBJ2-1	TRBV7-2	TGTGCCAGCAGCTTAGGCAGACCACGGGGCTCCTACAATGAGCAGTTCTTC	CASSLGRPRGSYNEQFF
-	TRBD1	TRBJ2-7	TRBV13	TGTGCCAGCAGCCCGCGTACAGGGGATGAGCAGTACTTC	CASSPRTGDEQYF
-	-	TRBJ1-2	TRBV5-1	TGCGCCAGCAGCTTGGGACTCCTCCCCAACACGCCCTATGGCTACACCTTC	CASSLGLLPNTPYGYTF
-	-	TRBJ1-5	TRBV5-1	TGCGCCAGCAGCAGGGGGAGCAATCAGCCCCAGCATTTT	CASSRGSNQPQHF
-	TRBD2	TRBJ2-5	TRBV27	TGTGCCAGCAGTTTAGGGGCTAGCGGGAGACAAGAGACCCAGTACTTC	CASSLGASGRQETQYF
-	-	TRBJ2-2	TRBV7-7	TGTGCCAGCAGCTTAGCATTTCTCGGGGAGCTGTTTTTT	CASSLAFLGELFF
few	TRBD2	TRBJ2-5	TRBV7-2	TGTGCCAGCAGCTTAACTAGCGGGGGGTACCAAGAGACCCAGTACTTC	CASSLTSGGYQETQYF
-	TRBD2	TRBJ2-1	TRBV7-3	TGTGCCAGCAGTCGACTAGCGGGAGCCTACAATGAGCAGTTCTTC	CASSRLAGAYNEQFF
-	-	TRBJ2-7	TRBV5-1	TGCGCCAGCAGCTTGCCTTCCGACAGGACCGAGCAGTACTTC	CASSLPSDRTEQYF
-	TRBD1	TRBJ2-5	TRBV25-1	TGTGCCAGCAGGCGGGACAGGGGTGAGACCCAGTACTTC	CASRRDRGETQYF
-	TRBD2	TRBJ2-7	TRBV5-6	TGTGCCAGCAGCCTAAGGGCGGGGGTTGCCTACGAGCAGTACTTC	CASSLRAGVAYEQYF
-	-	TRBJ1-6	TRBV7-9	TGTGCCAGCAGCCAAATCCAGAATTCACCCCTCCACTTT	CASSQIQNSPLHF
-	-	TRBJ1-1	TRBV15	TGTGCCACCAGCAGAGATACACACCTGAACACTGAAGCTTTCTTT	CATSRDTHLNTEAFF
-	-	TRBJ2-3	TRBV6-5	TGTGCCAGTAAACGGGGAACCGGCACAGATACGCAGTATTTT	CASKRGTGTDTQYF
-	-	TRBJ1-3	TRBV5-1	TGCGCCAGCAGCCTAGATTTGGGGGGCTCTGGAAACACCATATATTTT	CASSLDLGGSGNTIYF
-	TRBD1	TRBJ1-5	TRBV30	TGTGCCTGGAGTGCCGGGACAGGGGGCGATCAGCCCCAGCATTTT	CAWSAGTGGDQPQHF
once	-	TRBJ1-2	TRBV5-1	TGCGCCAGCAGCTTCGGGGCTAACTATGGCTACACCTTC	CASSFGANYGYTF
once	TRBD1	TRBJ1-6	TRBV5-1	TGCGCCAGCAGCTGGAGCTCGGGACAGGCAGGTTCACCCCTCCACTTT	CASSWSSGQAGSPLHF
-	-	TRBJ2-5	TRBV7-9	TGTGCCAGCAGCTTAGCGCGGGCAGCCGGGCAAGAGACCCAGTACTTC	CASSLARAAGQETQYF
-	-	TRBJ2-5	TRBV19	TGTGCCAGTAGACCTGGAGGCAAGGGACAAGAGACCCAGTACTTC	CASRPGGKGQETQYF
once	-	TRBJ1-2	TRBV29-1	TGCAGCGTTGAAGATCGGGGTATCGACTATGGCTACACCTTC	CSVEDRGIDYGYTF
-	-	TRBJ2-2	TRBV5-6	TGTGCCAGCCAACAGGCGACGAACACCGGGGAGCTGTTTTTT	CASQQATNTGELFF
-	-	TRBJ2-7	TRBV10-3	TGTGCCATCAGTAGACTGATGCAATACGAGCAGTACTTC	CAISRLMQYEQYF
-	-	TRBJ2-1	TRBV10-3	TGTGCCATCAGTGTGTCCGGCCTGACATCTTTAGAGCAGTTCTTC	CAISVSGLTSLEQFF
-	TRBD1	TRBJ1-2	TRBV6-5	TGTGCCAGCAGGGAAAACAGGGGTGCTAACTATGGCTACACCTTC	CASRENRGANYGYTF
-	-	TRBJ2-7	TRBV28	TGTGCCAGCACCTCCGGGGCAGGGGAAATTCCATACGAGCAGTACTTC	CASTSGAGEIPYEQYF
few	-	TRBJ2-5	TRBV2	TGTGCCAGCAAATCACAGGGTCAAGAGACCCAGTACTTC	CASKSQGQETQYF
-	TRBD2	TRBJ2-3	TRBV7-2	TGTGCCAGCAGGCTGACTAGCGTAAACACAGATACGCAGTATTTT	CASRLTSVNTDTQYF
-	-	TRBJ2-2	TRBV2	TGTGCCAGTTCCAAAGCAGGGCAGGGAATAGCCGGGGAGCTGTTTTTT	CASSKAGQGIAGELFF
-	TRBD1	TRBJ2-3	TRBV27	TGTGCCAGCAGTTTGAACAGGGGAACAGATACGCAGTATTTT	CASSLNRGTDTQYF
-	-	TRBJ2-3	TRBV4-3	TGCGCCAGCAGCCAATCGGTGGCAGGGGTTTTCACAGATACGCAGTATTTT	CASSQSVAGVFTDTQYF
-	-	TRBJ1-2	TRBV29-1	TGCAGCGCGGGGGGGCCCTCAAATAACTATGGCTACACCTTC	CSAGGPSNNYGYTF
-	-	TRBJ2-1	TRBV29-1	TGCAGCGTTGATCAGGGGGGCGTCTACAATGAGCAGTTCTTC	CSVDQGGVYNEQFF
-	-	TRBJ2-1	TRBV29-1	TGCAGCGTTAGGGGACACACGAGTTCCTACAATGAGCAGTTCTTC	CSVRGHTSSYNEQFF
-	TRBD1	TRBJ1-2	TRBV6-5	TGTGCCAGCAGCCGGGACAGGGGGAACTATGGCTACACCTTC	CASSRDRGNYGYTF
-	-	TRBJ1-5	TRBV18	TGTGCCAGCTCACCGTCACAGGTTAGCAATCAGCCCCAGCATTTT	CASSPSQVSNQPQHF
once	TRBD1	TRBJ2-7	TRBV14	TGTGCCAGCCTGGGACAGGGGACCTACGAGCAGTACTTC	CASLGQGTYEQYF
-	-	TRBJ2-3	TRBV29-1	TGCAGCGTCGCGAACAGGGAATTCGGCACAGATACGCAGTATTTT	CSVANREFGTDTQYF
-	TRBD1	TRBJ1-1	TRBV25-1	TGTGCCAGCAGTGAATGGCCAGGGGGCGCGTGGGGGGGAGCTTTCTTT	CASSEWPGGAWGGAFF
-	-	TRBJ2-6	TRBV19	TGTGCCAGTACCCCACGCGGGACAGTCAACTCTGGGGCCAACGTCCTGACTTTC	CASTPRGTVNSGANVLTF